What follows are 27 T cell receptor beta chains derived from one specimen sequenced in a study of PD-1 blockade in classical Hodgkin lymphoma. Clones were sequenced by immunoSEQ multiplex PCR, and TCRdb holds only the in-frame ones, with some missing. The sample holds 30,000 to 40,000 clones, 80% to 95% seen once. Each of the patients experienced relapse following autologous stem cell transplantation, and their brentuximab vedotin exposure differed. Starting with thawed PBMCs, CD4+ T cells were purified by magnetic negative selection. The source was CD4+ T cells from blood, collected at baseline. The receptors here all came from a human donor with classical Hodgkin lymphoma.

The CDR3 sequence is CASSETGLPQFF. DNA for the CDR3: TGCGCCAGCAGTGAGACTGGACTCCCACAGTTCTTC. The chain employs TRBV10-1 and TRBJ2-1, with D possibly matching TRBD2 (5 bases). The CDR3 consists of 12 residues. Germline V lookup: CDR1 WNHNN, CDR2 SYGVQD (reference sequence). Trimming took 2 bases from V and 13 from J, leaving 12 bases between them.

The rearrangement links TRBV6-1 to TRBJ2-2; TRBD2 agrees at 12 bases. The J segment lost 7 bases and the V segment lost 2 bases, leaving 11 bases of the junction unmatched. CDR1 and CDR2 (germline): MNHNS, SASEGT. This CDR3 is built from 18 residues. CDR3 DNA sequence: TGTGCCAGCAGTGAATCCCCCCCCGGACTAGCGGGAATCGGGGAGCTGTTTTTT. Protein product: CASSESPPGLAGIGELFF.

The chain links TRBV21-1 to TRBJ2-7; the DNA was not compared with TRBD1, the D call given in the table. TRBV21-1 represents a pseudogene. The CDR3 contains 15 residues. CDR3 in amino acids: CASSKGRQGSVEQYF. The DNA for the CDR3 is TGTGCCAGCAGCAAGGGACGACAGGGTTCGGTCGAGCAGTACTTC.

This sequence joins TRBV6-6 and TRBJ2-4, with D perhaps being TRBD1 or TRBD2 (6 bases each). V lost 2 bases, J lost 10 bases, and 15 bases lay in between. There are 14 residues in the CDR3. The V gene's germline CDR1 is MNHNY and CDR2 SVGAGI (reference sequence). The DNA for the CDR3 is TGTGCCAGCAGTTACGGCGGAGGGGGTACAATTCAGTACTTC. Encoded protein: CASSYGGGGTIQYF.

This clone occurred once. Here the CDR3 reads CASSSLSVGTYEQYF. The CDR3 coding sequence is TGTGCCAGCAGCTCCCTCAGCGTGGGCACCTACGAGCAGTACTTC. The chain recombines TRBV5-4 with TRBJ2-7, with no clear D. Germline V gene sequence: CDR1 SGHNT, CDR2 YYREEE (reference sequence). The ends were cut back, 3 bases at V and 2 bases at J, with 15 bases in the middle. The CDR3 is 15 amino acids.

This chain joins TRBV4-2 and TRBJ2-1; 8 bases are a match to TRBD2. This CDR3 region has 16 residues. Germline V gene data show CDR1 as LGHNA and CDR2 as YNFKEQ. With 4 bases clipped from V and 6 bases from J, the junction kept 11 bases outside the gene matches. In DNA, the CDR3 is TGTGCCAGCAGCCTACTAAGCGGGAGAGGGGGCAATGAGCAGTTCTTC. Amino acids: CASSLLSGRGGNEQFF.

J is TRBJ2-2 and V is TRBV27; D possibly corresponds to TRBD2 (5 bases). In germline, CDR1 is MNHEY, CDR2 SMNVEV (reference sequence). The CDR3 totals 12 residues. V shed 6 bases and J shed 8 bases, with 10 bases lying between them. The CDR3 region has the DNA TGTGCCAGCAGGAGGGCGTCGGGGGAGCTGTTTTTT. It is translated as CASRRASGELFF.

The chain is built from TRBV19 and TRBJ1-5; maybe TRBD1 (5 bases). V lost 5 bases and J lost 5, with 13 bases in between. Germline V gene sequence: CDR1 LNHDA, CDR2 SQIVND (reference sequence). CDR3 size: 14 residues. CDR3 nucleotide sequence: TGTGCCAGTAGTGGGGCAGGGTGGGATCAGCCCCAGCATTTT. It is translated as CASSGAGWDQPQHF.

The rearrangement joins TRBV5-4 to TRBJ2-2, with D unresolved. The ends were cut back, 0 bases at V and 0 bases at J, with 9 bases in the middle. Germline CDR1 SGHNT, CDR2 YYREEE (reference sequence). The CDR3 runs to 16 residues. The CDR3 DNA follows: TGTGCCAGCAGCTTGGTACAGCCGTCGAACACCGGGGAGCTGTTTTTT. Translating gives CASSLVQPSNTGELFF.

The gene calls are TRBV18 and TRBJ1-1; the D is unclear. The CDR3 is made up of 14 amino acids. V was shortened by 0 bases and J by 2 bases, with 7 bases between the two germline ends. The germline V gene has CDR1 KGHSH and CDR2 LQKENI. Here the CDR3 reads CASSPPYQNTEAFF. The CDR3 nucleotides are TGTGCCAGCTCACCACCGTATCAAAACACTGAAGCTTTCTTT.

The chain has TRBV27 and TRBJ2-3; no firm D call. Germline V gives CDR1 MNHEY, CDR2 SMNVEV (reference sequence). The V end lost 6 bases, the J end lost 2 bases, and 6 bases lay between the germline ends. CDR3 size: 12 residues. The CDR3 spells CASRGNTDTQYF. As DNA, the CDR3 is TGTGCCAGCAGGGGAAACACAGATACGCAGTATTTT.

J is TRBJ1-2 and V is TRBV28; D not resolved. This CDR3 comprises 17 residues. Germline CDR1 reads MDHEN; CDR2 reads SYDVKM. Between the trimmed V and J ends, which lost 8 bases and 1 base, there was a span of 23 bases. CDR3 DNA sequence: TGTGCCAGCCCCTCCGCGGTTGGCAGGCCTTATAACTATGGCTACACCTTC. It translates to CASPSAVGRPYNYGYTF.

The V and J genes are TRBV7-3 and TRBJ2-1, with D tentatively TRBD1 (6 bases). The germline CDR1 and CDR2 sequences are SGHTA and FQGTGA. CDR3 size: 14 residues. V was pared by 5 bases and J by 1 base, with 9 bases between. Here the CDR3 reads CASSPRGSYNEQFF. CDR3 DNA: TGTGCCAGCAGCCCCAGGGGTTCCTACAATGAGCAGTTCTTC.

The J gene is TRBJ2-7, the V gene TRBV30; D could derive from TRBD1 or TRBD2 (5 bases each). The V and J ends lost 5 bases and 5 bases respectively, with 13 bases between them. There are 12 residues in the CDR3. Germline assignment: CDR1 GTSNPN and CDR2 SVGIG (reference sequence). The CDR3 loop is CAWEGYQNEQYF. DNA of the CDR3: TGTGCCTGGGAGGGGTATCAAAACGAGCAGTACTTC.

V usage is TRBV4-1 and J usage is TRBJ2-3; 16 nucleotides line up with TRBD2. This CDR3 comprises 17 residues. After removal of 3 bases from V and 1 base from J, the junction contained 1 base not matched to a gene. CDR1 is MGHRA and CDR2 is YSYEKL in the germline V gene. CDR3 in DNA: TGCGCCAGCAGCCATGGGACTAGCGGGAGGGGCACAGATACGCAGTATTTT. Residues: CASSHGTSGRGTDTQYF.

V and J are TRBV4-1 and TRBJ2-1, with 7 bases aligning to TRBD2. V was pared by 0 bases and J by 6 bases, with 5 bases of the junction left unmatched. This CDR3 region has 15 residues. The germline gives CDR1 MGHRA, CDR2 YSYEKL. As DNA, the CDR3 is TGCGCCAGCAGCCAAGAGGGCGGGAGTGTCAATGAGCAGTTCTTC. It is translated as CASSQEGGSVNEQFF.

The chain employs TRBV28 and TRBJ2-1; D uncertain. The germline gives CDR1 MDHEN, CDR2 SYDVKM. The CDR3 runs 11 residues. V lost 6 bases, J lost 10 bases, and 10 bases lay in between. CDR3 DNA: TGTGCCAGCAGCACTACCATGGAGCAGTTCTTC. Translation: CASSTTMEQFF.

The gene calls are TRBV11-2 and TRBJ2-7; 8 bases map to TRBD2. Germline V gene sequence: CDR1 SGHAT, CDR2 FQNNGV. J lost 4 bases, V lost 1 base, and 9 bases had no gene match. The CDR3 spans 16 residues. The CDR3 bases are TGTGCCAGCAGCTTAGGGGCCGGGACTAGAGGGTACGAGCAGTACTTC. Protein product: CASSLGAGTRGYEQYF.

The chain is built from TRBV4-2 and TRBJ2-7; 8 bases map to TRBD2. With 3 bases clipped from V and 6 bases from J, the junction kept 4 bases outside the gene matches. The CDR3 totals 13 residues. The germline V gene encodes CDR1 LGHNA and CDR2 YNFKEQ. CDR3 nucleotides: TGTGCCAGCAGCCATTCGGCGGGAGGCGAGCAGTACTTC. It translates to CASSHSAGGEQYF.

This chain connects TRBV18 to TRBJ2-7, with D unresolved. CDR1 is KGHSH, CDR2 LQKENI, per germline. V was trimmed by 5 bases and J by 1 base, leaving 6 bases between them. This CDR3 is 12 amino acids long. CDR3 sequence: CASSGVSYEQYF. CDR3 DNA sequence: TGTGCCAGCTCAGGGGTTTCCTACGAGCAGTACTTC.

The J gene is TRBJ2-3, the V gene TRBV7-2, with 15 bases identical to TRBD2. V shed 1 base, J shed 12 bases, and the junction held 5 bases outside the gene matches. The CDR3 loop spans 15 amino acids. Germline lookup yields CDR1 SGHTA and CDR2 FQGNSA. CDR3 sequence reads: CASSLGTSGRAFQYF. The CDR3 region has the DNA TGTGCCAGCAGCTTAGGGACTAGCGGGAGGGCTTTCCAGTATTTT.

The chain links TRBV7-9 to TRBJ1-4, with a weak D call TRBD1 (5 bases). V was shortened by 4 bases and J by 7 bases, with 13 bases between the two germline ends. Germline CDR1 SEHNR, CDR2 FQNEAQ (reference sequence). The CDR3 length is 14 residues. CDR3 in amino acids: CASSSGSSLEKLFF. The CDR3 DNA follows: TGTGCCAGCAGCTCAGGGTCTTCTCTTGAAAAACTGTTTTTT.

The V and J genes are TRBV10-2 and TRBJ2-7; D remains unclear. V was trimmed by 6 bases and J by 5 bases, leaving 11 bases between them. The length of the CDR3 is 12 residues. The germline gives CDR1 WSHSY, CDR2 SAAADI. CDR3 loop: CASRGLFDEQYF. The DNA for the CDR3 is TGCGCCAGCAGGGGTTTGTTCGACGAGCAGTACTTC.

This chain joins TRBV25-1 and TRBJ2-2; D is possibly TRBD1 (6 bases). V lost 4 bases to trimming and J lost 5 bases, with 20 bases between them. CDR1 is MGHDK, CDR2 SYGVNS, per germline. The CDR3 is made up of 17 amino acids. CDR3 sequence reads: CASSGRWGRGRTGELFF. CDR3 nucleotide sequence: TGTGCCAGCAGTGGACGCTGGGGGCGAGGAAGGACCGGGGAGCTGTTTTTT.

The chain is built from TRBV6-1 and TRBJ2-2, with D maybe TRBD2 (6 bases). Germline CDR1 reads MNHNS; CDR2 reads SASEGT. V was pared by 4 bases and J by 6 bases, with 12 bases between. The CDR3 loop spans 14 amino acids. CDR3 nucleotides: TGTGCCAGCAGTGGTGGGACTGTGGCCGGGGAGCTGTTTTTT. As protein: CASSGGTVAGELFF.

This rearrangement joins TRBV6-5 to TRBJ1-3; possibly TRBD1 for D (5 bases). The CDR3 totals 14 residues. The germline V and J ends were trimmed by 6 bases and 9 bases, with 18 bases remaining between them. The germline CDR1 and CDR2 sequences are MNHEY and SVGAGI. The CDR3 DNA sequence: TGTGCCAGCAGGAGGGGACGGGGAGAAGGCACCATATATTTT. This gives the protein CASRRGRGEGTIYF.

The CDR3 loop reads CATSAGPYEQYF. CDR3 nucleotide sequence: TGTGCCACCTCGGCAGGGCCCTACGAGCAGTACTTC. J is TRBJ2-5 and V is TRBV10-3; tentative D call: TRBD1 (5 bases). The closer fit of TRBJ2-7 to the DNA end suggests the J call may be wrong. Germline-derived CDR1 and CDR2 are ENHRY and SYGVKD. The CDR3 covers 12 residues.